The clone carrying this T cell receptor beta chain was picked up a small number of times. TCRdb called the 5' RACE reads again in MiXCR, with one record for every CDR3 protein. The sample lists roughly 250,000 distinct CDR3 sequences; 10% to 15% were seen once. The data derive from a study of T cells after yellow fever vaccination. Trimming removed 3 bases at V and 6 bases at J, with 3 bases between. CDR3 size: 11 residues. Germline CDR1 is ENHRY and CDR2 is SYGVKD. The sequence was obtained from a man aged 30 to 45 who received the YFV17D yellow fever vaccine. Material: CD4+ T cells sorted from PBMCs, obtained 45 days after the yellow fever booster vaccination. The chain links TRBV10-3 to TRBJ2-1; D gene uncertain. This CDR3 reads CAISDVNEQFF. The DNA of the CDR3 is TGTGCCATCAGTGATGTCAATGAGCAGTTCTTC.